This entry lists 17 T cell receptor beta chains sequenced from one sample in a study of cytomegalovirus exposure and HLA in healthy donors. Generated by immunoSEQ multiplex PCR, the TCRdb table keeps only in-frame clones and is missing some. The repertoire holds about 120,000 clones, with approximately 81% as singletons. Sequencing used PBMCs. The receptors come from a woman between 25 and 40 years old in good health and CMV-seronegative.

The chain carries TRBV10-2 and TRBJ2-7, with 9 bases lining up with TRBD1. Germline CDR1 reads WSHSY; CDR2 reads SAAADI. Trimming at V came to 7 bases and at J to 7 bases, leaving 11 bases not matched to a gene. This CDR3 region has 14 residues. The CDR3 region has the DNA TGCGCCAGCAACGCCGGGACAGGGAGTCGGGAGCAGTACTTC. It encodes CASNAGTGSREQYF.

This clone has only one observation. The rearrangement joins TRBV6-4 to TRBJ2-5; 9 bases match TRBD2. The CDR3 loop spans 16 amino acids. The V gene's germline CDR1 is MRHNA and CDR2 SNTAGT. V lost 3 bases to trimming and J lost 0 bases; unmatched junction nucleotides: 5. CDR3 nucleotide sequence: TGTGCCAGCAGTGATCCAAGCGGGGGGAACCAAGAGACCCAGTACTTC. Its translation: CASSDPSGGNQETQYF.

The chain uses TRBV5-1 and TRBJ1-1; 7 nucleotides match TRBD1. This CDR3 spans 15 amino acids. Germline V CDR1 and CDR2: SGHRS, YFSETQ. The trim removed 4 bases at V and 5 bases at J, leaving 11 bases unmatched. CDR3 in amino acids: CASSTGQVKGTEAFF. The CDR3 DNA sequence: TGCGCCAGCAGCACAGGACAGGTGAAGGGAACTGAAGCTTTCTTT.

This chain uses TRBV5-4 with TRBJ2-7; possible D gene TRBD1, 5 bases. Germline loops: CDR1 SGHNT, CDR2 YYREEE (reference sequence). The CDR3 consists of 14 residues. Trimming pared 4 bases from V and 3 bases from J, leaving 14 bases between. The CDR3 loop reads CASSPPGNRYEQYF. For the CDR3, the DNA is TGTGCCAGCAGCCCCCCAGGGAATCGCTACGAGCAGTACTTC.

This chain joins TRBV19 and TRBJ1-5; no clear D gene. Germline loops: CDR1 LNHDA, CDR2 SQIVND (reference sequence). The CDR3 runs to 14 residues. Trimming stripped 5 bases from V and 2 bases from J, with 10 bases between. DNA of the CDR3: TGTGCCAGTAGTGCCGGTATGGGCAATCAGCCCCAGCATTTT. Translating gives CASSAGMGNQPQHF.

The chain combines TRBV6-5 with TRBJ1-6; D is undetermined. CDR3 length: 14 residues. Trimming cost V 4 bases and J 7 bases, with 11 bases left between them. Germline values: CDR1 MNHEY, CDR2 SVGAGI. The CDR3 loop reads CASSLPGLNSPLHF. The CDR3 nucleotides are TGTGCCAGCAGTTTACCGGGATTGAATTCACCCCTCCACTTT.

This chain uses TRBV6-1 with TRBJ2-7; D is unclear. The CDR3 contains 14 residues. V shed 2 bases and J shed 3 bases, with 11 bases lying between them. The germline CDR1 and CDR2 sequences are MNHNS and SASEGT. CDR3 DNA: TGTGCCAGCAGTGAAACCCGGTCGGGCTACGAGCAGTACTTC. This codes for CASSETRSGYEQYF.

This sequence joins TRBV6-1 and TRBJ2-1, with TRBD2 matching over 11 bases. The germline V gene has CDR1 MNHNS and CDR2 SASEGT. J was trimmed by 6 bases and V by 2 bases; bases with no gene match: 0. The CDR3 totals 14 residues. CDR3 coding DNA: TGTGCCAGCAGTGAACTAGCGGGGGGCAATGAGCAGTTCTTC. It codes for CASSELAGGNEQFF.

V and J are TRBV5-6 and TRBJ2-7; D remains unclear. CDR1 SGHDT and CDR2 YYEEEE come from the germline V gene. This CDR3 spans 15 amino acids. Deletions cut 1 base from V and 1 base from J, with 12 bases between. The CDR3 here is CASSLKQAPSYEQYF. CDR3 coding DNA: TGTGCCAGCAGCTTGAAGCAGGCCCCTTCCTACGAGCAGTACTTC.

This clone was seen a single time. V gene TRBV2 combines with J gene TRBJ2-5, with 10 bases matching TRBD2. Germline CDR1 SNHLY, CDR2 FYNNEI. With 7 bases clipped from V and 5 bases from J, the junction kept 13 bases outside the gene matches. The CDR3 spans 16 residues. CDR3 sequence reads: CASTRGASGGRETQYF. For the CDR3, the DNA is TGTGCCAGCACCCGAGGGGCTAGCGGGGGTAGGGAGACCCAGTACTTC.

The rearrangement uses TRBV19 and TRBJ1-2; the match to TRBD1 covers 8 bases. The ends lost 7 bases at V and 3 bases at J; junction bases unmatched: 7. The germline gives CDR1 LNHDA, CDR2 SQIVND (reference sequence). This CDR3 has 14 residues. The CDR3 protein is CASTPDRAHYGYTF. The CDR3 DNA follows: TGTGCCAGTACTCCGGACAGGGCGCACTATGGCTACACCTTC. Drawing the rest from reference TRBV19 and TRBJ1-2, the complete variable domain is DGGITQSPKYLFRKEGQNVTLSCEQNLNHDAMYWYRQDPGQGLRLIYYSQIVNDFQKGDIAEGYSVSREKKESFPLTVTSAQKNPTAFYLCASTPDRAHYGYTFGSGTRLTVV.

J is TRBJ2-7 and V is TRBV6-5; a weak D match, TRBD1 (6 bases). The CDR3 has 14 amino acids. Germline CDR1 and CDR2: MNHEY and SVGAGI. V gave up 8 bases and J gave up 2 bases, with 16 bases separating them. CDR3 protein: CASQARTAPYEQYF. CDR3 coding DNA: TGTGCCAGCCAGGCAAGGACAGCCCCCTACGAGCAGTACTTC.

The gene calls are TRBV9 and TRBJ2-1, with 11 nucleotides matching TRBD1. The CDR3 has 17 amino acids. The V and J ends lost 0 bases and 5 bases, in that order; junction bases with no gene match: 7. Germline V gene lookup returns CDR1 SGDLS and CDR2 YYNGEE. CDR3 DNA: TGTGCCAGCAGCGTAGGGACAGGGGGCATTTCCCACAATGAGCAGTTCTTC. Amino acids: CASSVGTGGISHNEQFF.

This rearrangement joins TRBV18 to TRBJ1-1; a possible D gene is TRBD1 (5 bases). Between the trimmed V and J ends, which lost 5 bases and 2 bases, there was a span of 9 bases. CDR3 length: 13 amino acids. Germline values: CDR1 KGHSH, CDR2 LQKENI. The CDR3 DNA reads as TGTGCCAGCTCAACCGACAGCAACACTGAAGCTTTCTTT. It encodes CASSTDSNTEAFF.

The CDR3 loop is CASSYLGSTYEQYF. The CDR3 bases are TGTGCCAGCAGTTACTTGGGCAGCACCTACGAGCAGTACTTC. The J gene is TRBJ2-7, the V gene TRBV6-5; the D is unclear. Trimming stripped 1 base from V and 2 bases from J, with 9 bases between. The CDR3 is 14 amino acids. Germline CDR1 is MNHEY and CDR2 is SVGAGI.

This chain links TRBV7-6 with TRBJ1-5; D might be TRBD1 (6 bases). In germline, CDR1 is SGHVS, CDR2 FNYEAQ. The CDR3 is made up of 15 amino acids. Trimming shortened V by 0 bases and J by 7 bases, and 13 bases separated the two germline ends. The DNA of the CDR3 is TGTGCCAGCAGCTTAGCGCGGGGGCTAGGGCAGCCCCAGCATTTT. Residues: CASSLARGLGQPQHF.

V is TRBV4-3 and J is TRBJ2-3; no clear D. The V and J ends lost 0 bases and 12 bases respectively, with 13 bases between them. The length of the CDR3 is 13 residues. From germline, CDR1 is LGHNA and CDR2 YSLEER. CDR3 region: CASSQERTSPQYF. The CDR3 DNA is TGCGCCAGCAGCCAAGAAAGAACTTCCCCCCAGTATTTT.